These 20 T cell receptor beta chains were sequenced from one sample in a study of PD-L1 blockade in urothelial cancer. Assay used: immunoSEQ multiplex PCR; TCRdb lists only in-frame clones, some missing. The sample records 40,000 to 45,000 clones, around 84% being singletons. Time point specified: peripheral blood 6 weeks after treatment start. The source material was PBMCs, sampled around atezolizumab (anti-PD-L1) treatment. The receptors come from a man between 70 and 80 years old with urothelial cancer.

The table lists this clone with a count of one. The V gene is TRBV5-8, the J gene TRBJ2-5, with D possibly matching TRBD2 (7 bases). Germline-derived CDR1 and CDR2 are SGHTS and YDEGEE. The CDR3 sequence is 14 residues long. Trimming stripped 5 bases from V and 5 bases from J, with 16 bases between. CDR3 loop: CASRPRGAWETQYF. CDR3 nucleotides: TGTGCCAGCAGACCCCGGGGGGCGTGGGAGACCCAGTACTTC. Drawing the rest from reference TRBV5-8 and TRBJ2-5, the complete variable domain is EAGVTQSPTHLIKTRGQQATLRCSPISGHTSVYWYQQALGLGLQFLLWYDEGEERNRGNFPPRFSGRQFPNYSSELNVNALELEDSALYLCASRPRGAWETQYFGPGTRLLVL.

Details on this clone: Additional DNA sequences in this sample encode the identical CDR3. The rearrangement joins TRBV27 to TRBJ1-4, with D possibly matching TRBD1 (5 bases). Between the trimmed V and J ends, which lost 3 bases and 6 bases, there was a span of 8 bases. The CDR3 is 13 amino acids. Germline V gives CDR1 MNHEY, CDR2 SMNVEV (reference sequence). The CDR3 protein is CASSFSGYEKLFF. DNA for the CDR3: TGTGCCAGCAGTTTCTCAGGGTATGAAAAACTGTTTTTT.

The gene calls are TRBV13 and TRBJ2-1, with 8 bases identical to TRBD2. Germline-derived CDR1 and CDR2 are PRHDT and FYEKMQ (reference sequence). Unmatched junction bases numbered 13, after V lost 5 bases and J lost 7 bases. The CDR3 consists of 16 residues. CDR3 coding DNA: TGTGCCAGCAGCCCTGCGGCGGGAGGAACGGGTAATGAGCAGTTCTTC. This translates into CASSPAAGGTGNEQFF.

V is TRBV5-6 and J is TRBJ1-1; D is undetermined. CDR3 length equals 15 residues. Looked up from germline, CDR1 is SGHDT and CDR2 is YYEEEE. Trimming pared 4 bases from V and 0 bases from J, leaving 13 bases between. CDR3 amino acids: CASSPGGGVNTEAFF. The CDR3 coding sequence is TGTGCCAGCAGCCCTGGAGGAGGCGTGAACACTGAAGCTTTCTTT.

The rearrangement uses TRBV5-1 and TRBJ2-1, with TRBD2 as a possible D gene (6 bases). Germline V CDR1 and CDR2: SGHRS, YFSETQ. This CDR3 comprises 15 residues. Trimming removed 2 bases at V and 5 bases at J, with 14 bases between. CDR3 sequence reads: CASSLGLASDNEQFF. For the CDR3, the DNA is TGCGCCAGCAGCTTAGGTCTAGCGAGCGACAATGAGCAGTTCTTC.

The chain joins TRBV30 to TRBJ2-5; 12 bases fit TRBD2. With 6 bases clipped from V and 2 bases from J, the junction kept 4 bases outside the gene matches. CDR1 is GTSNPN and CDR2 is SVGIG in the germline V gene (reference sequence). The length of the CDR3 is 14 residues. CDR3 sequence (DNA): TGTGCCTGTGCTCTAGCGGGAGGGCAAGAGACCCAGTACTTC. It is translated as CACALAGGQETQYF.

The CDR3 region is CASSQEEAGARRHYGYTF. Written as DNA, the CDR3 is TGCGCCAGCAGCCAAGAAGAAGCAGGGGCCCGACGCCACTATGGCTACACCTTC. The chain is built from TRBV4-1 and TRBJ1-2; D is possibly TRBD1 (6 bases). In germline, CDR1 is MGHRA, CDR2 YSYEKL. The CDR3 length is 18 residues. The V end was cut by 0 bases, the J end by 3 bases, with 20 bases between.

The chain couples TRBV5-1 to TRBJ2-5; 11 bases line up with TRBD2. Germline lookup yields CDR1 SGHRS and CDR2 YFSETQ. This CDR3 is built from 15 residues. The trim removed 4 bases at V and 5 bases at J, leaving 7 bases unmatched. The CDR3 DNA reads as TGCGCCAGCAGCCCAGGGACTAGCGGCGGGGAGACCCAGTACTTC. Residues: CASSPGTSGGETQYF.

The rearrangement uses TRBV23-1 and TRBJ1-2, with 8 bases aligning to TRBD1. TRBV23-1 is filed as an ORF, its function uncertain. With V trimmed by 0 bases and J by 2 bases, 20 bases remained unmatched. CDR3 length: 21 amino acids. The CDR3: CASSQSPGVDRGRTRNYGYTF. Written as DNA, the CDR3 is TGCGCCAGCAGTCAATCCCCGGGGGTTGACAGGGGCCGGACTCGGAACTATGGCTACACCTTC.

CDR3 bases: TGTGCCAGCAGCTCTTACAGCATCGAGCAGTTCTTC. This codes for CASSSYSIEQFF. This chain connects TRBV11-2 to TRBJ2-1, with D uncertain. The V gene lost 4 bases and the J gene lost 10 bases, with 11 bases spanning the gap. The CDR3 is 12 amino acids. Germline CDR1 reads SGHAT; CDR2 reads FQNNGV.

CDR3 DNA: TGTGCCAGCAGTGACGACAGGCACACAGATACGCAGTATTTT. Protein: CASSDDRHTDTQYF. The J gene is TRBJ2-3, the V gene TRBV2, with D possibly matching TRBD1 (6 bases). The germline V and J ends were trimmed by 3 bases and 2 bases, with 9 bases remaining between them. Germline loops: CDR1 SNHLY, CDR2 FYNNEI. CDR3 length equals 14 residues.

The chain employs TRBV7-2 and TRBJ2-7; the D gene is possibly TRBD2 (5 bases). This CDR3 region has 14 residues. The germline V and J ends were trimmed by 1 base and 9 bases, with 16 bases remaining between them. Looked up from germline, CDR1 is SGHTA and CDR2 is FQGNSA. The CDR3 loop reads CASSLDPLATAQYF. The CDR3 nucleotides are TGTGCCAGCAGCTTAGACCCCCTAGCTACTGCGCAGTACTTC.

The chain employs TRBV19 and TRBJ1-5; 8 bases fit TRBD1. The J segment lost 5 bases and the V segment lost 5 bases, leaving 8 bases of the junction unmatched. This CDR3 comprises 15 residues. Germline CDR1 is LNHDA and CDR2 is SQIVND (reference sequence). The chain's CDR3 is CASSPGQGEDQPQHF. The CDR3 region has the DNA TGTGCCAGTAGTCCAGGACAGGGAGAGGATCAGCCCCAGCATTTT. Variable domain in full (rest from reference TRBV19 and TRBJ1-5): DGGITQSPKYLFRKEGQNVTLSCEQNLNHDAMYWYRQDPGQGLRLIYYSQIVNDFQKGDIAEGYSVSREKKESFPLTVTSAQKNPTAFYLCASSPGQGEDQPQHFGDGTRLSIL.

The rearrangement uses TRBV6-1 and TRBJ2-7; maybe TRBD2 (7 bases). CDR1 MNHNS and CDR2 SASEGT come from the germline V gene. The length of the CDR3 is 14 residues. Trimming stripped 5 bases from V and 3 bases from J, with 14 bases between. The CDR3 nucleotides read TGTGCCAGCAGTAGGGGGGGAGTGGACTACGAGCAGTACTTC. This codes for CASSRGGVDYEQYF.

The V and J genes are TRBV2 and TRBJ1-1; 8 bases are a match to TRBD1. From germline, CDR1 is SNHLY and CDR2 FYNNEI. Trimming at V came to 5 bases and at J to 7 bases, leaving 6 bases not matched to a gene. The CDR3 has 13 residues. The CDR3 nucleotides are TGTGCCAGCAGTAGACAGGGGCGGGATGAAGCTTTCTTT. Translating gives CASSRQGRDEAFF.

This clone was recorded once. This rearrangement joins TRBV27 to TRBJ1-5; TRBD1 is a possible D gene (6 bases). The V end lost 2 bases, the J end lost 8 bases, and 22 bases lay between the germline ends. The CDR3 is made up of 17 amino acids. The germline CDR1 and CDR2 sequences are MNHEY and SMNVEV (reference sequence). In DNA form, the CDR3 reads TGTGCCAGCAGTTTAGATTACAGGGCCAGCCGGAGTGAGCCCCAGCATTTT. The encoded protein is CASSLDYRASRSEPQHF.

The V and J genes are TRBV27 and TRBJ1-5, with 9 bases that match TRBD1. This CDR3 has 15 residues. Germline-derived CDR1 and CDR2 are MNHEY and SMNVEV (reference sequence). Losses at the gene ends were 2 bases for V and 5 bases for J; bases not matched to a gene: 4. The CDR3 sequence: CASSLRGQGDQPQHF. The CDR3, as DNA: TGTGCCAGCAGTTTAAGGGGACAGGGAGATCAGCCCCAGCATTTT.

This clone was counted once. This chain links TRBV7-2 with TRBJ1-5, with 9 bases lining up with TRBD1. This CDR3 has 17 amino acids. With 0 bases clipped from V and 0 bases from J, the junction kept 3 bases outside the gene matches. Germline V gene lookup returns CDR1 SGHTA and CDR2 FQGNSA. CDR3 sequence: CASSLAPGQGSNQPQHF. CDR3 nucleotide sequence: TGTGCCAGCAGCTTAGCTCCGGGACAGGGTAGCAATCAGCCCCAGCATTTT.

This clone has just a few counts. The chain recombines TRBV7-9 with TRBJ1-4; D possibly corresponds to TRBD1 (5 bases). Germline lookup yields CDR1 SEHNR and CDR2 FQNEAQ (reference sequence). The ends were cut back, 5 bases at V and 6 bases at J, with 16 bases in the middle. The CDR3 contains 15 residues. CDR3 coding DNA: TGTGCCAGCAGCCCACCGGGACTGGGGGATGAAAAACTGTTTTTT. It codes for CASSPPGLGDEKLFF.

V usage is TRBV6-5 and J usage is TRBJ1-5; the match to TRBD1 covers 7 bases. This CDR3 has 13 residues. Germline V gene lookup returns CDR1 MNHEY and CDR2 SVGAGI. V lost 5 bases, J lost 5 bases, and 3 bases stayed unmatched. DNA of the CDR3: TGTGCCAGCAGTCAAGACAGGGATCAGCCCCAGCATTTT. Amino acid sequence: CASSQDRDQPQHF.